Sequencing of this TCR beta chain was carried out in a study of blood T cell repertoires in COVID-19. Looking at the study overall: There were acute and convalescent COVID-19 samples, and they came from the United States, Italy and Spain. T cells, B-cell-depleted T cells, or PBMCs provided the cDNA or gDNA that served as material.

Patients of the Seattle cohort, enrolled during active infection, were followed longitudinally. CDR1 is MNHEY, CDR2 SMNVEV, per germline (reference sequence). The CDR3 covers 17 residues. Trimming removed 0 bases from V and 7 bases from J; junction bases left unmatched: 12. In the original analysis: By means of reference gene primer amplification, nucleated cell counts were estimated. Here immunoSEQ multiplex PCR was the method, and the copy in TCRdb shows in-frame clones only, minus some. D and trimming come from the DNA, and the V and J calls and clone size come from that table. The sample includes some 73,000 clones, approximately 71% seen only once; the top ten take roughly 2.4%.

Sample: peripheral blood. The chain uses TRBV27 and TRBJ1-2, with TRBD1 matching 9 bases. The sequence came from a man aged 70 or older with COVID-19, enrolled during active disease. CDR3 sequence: CASSLSAHVGQGAGYTF. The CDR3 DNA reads TGTGCCAGCAGTTTATCGGCACATGTGGGACAGGGAGCTGGCTACACCTTC.